This TCR beta chain was identified in a study of T-cell reconstitution after alpha-beta-depleted transplantation in children. Study observations and caveats: Where alpha-beta T cells came from about two months after transplant was reportedly several hundred expanded graft clones. T-cell numbers and diversity one year post-transplant derived largely from freshly generated T cells.

Unique molecular identifiers were used in preparing the TCRbeta library. TCRdb passed the PCR reads through MiXCR, listing each CDR3 protein once. The sample records fewer than 700,000 distinct CDR3 sequences, approximately 13% being singletons. Germline CDR1 reads KGHDR; CDR2 reads SFDVKD. The CDR3 sequence is 16 residues long. V shed 5 bases and J 7 bases; nucleotides not matched to a gene: 9. This clonotype was seen a few times. Its antigen is as yet unknown. V and J are TRBV24-1 and TRBJ2-1, with 11 bases identical to TRBD2. This receptor was taken from a male patient aged 10 to 17 who had a stem cell transplant for acute myeloid leukemia, so the T cells may come from the graft donor. The sequencing used PBMCs, mostly from graft donor cells, collected 360 days after TCRalphabeta/CD19-depleted stem cell transplant. The chain's CDR3 is CATSAVSGRASNEQFF. DNA of the CDR3: TGTGCCACCAGTGCCGTTAGCGGGAGGGCCAGTAATGAGCAGTTCTTC.